This T cell receptor beta chain was sequenced in a study of post-analysis software for immune sequencing data. Study summary: As for disease course, relapsing-remitting, secondary progressive and progressive-relapsing multiple sclerosis were all included. Study-wide results and limits: Among about 5 TRBV segments more frequent in patients than controls were TRBV5-6, TRBV5-1 and TRBV20-1.

V was trimmed by 2 bases and J by 10 bases, leaving 15 bases between them. Germline CDR1 reads MRHNA; CDR2 reads SNTAGT. This CDR3 has 14 amino acids. This clonotype was counted between two and nine times. Its antigen is not known. Prepared libraries of TCR beta cDNA carried unique molecular identifiers. MiXCR was run by TCRdb on the PCR reads, yielding one entry per CDR3 protein. Here the sample spans some 700,000 distinct CDR3 sequences, around 64% being singletons. This clonotype was sampled from a girl aged 2 to 10 with multiple sclerosis. The chain uses TRBV6-4 and TRBJ2-1, with D possibly matching TRBD1 (5 bases). The sequencing input was blood. CDR3 sequence reads: CASSDAGAPLEQFF. The CDR3 nucleotides are TGTGCCAGCAGTGACGCTGGGGCCCCCCTCGAGCAGTTCTTC.